One T cell receptor (beta chain) is described in this entry. The repertoire was sequenced with immunoSEQ multiplex PCR; TCRdb's copy has only in-frame clones and lacks some. The table has about 330,000 clones, around 86% seen once; the top ten hold 16%. The sample comes from a study of shared clonotypes between healthy human individuals. The germline V and J ends were trimmed by 10 bases and 4 bases, with 16 bases remaining between them. Looked up from germline, CDR1 is WSHSY and CDR2 is SAAADI. This CDR3 has 13 amino acids. The chain is built from TRBV10-2 and TRBJ1-2, with D possibly matching TRBD1 (5 bases). The clonotype originates from a man aged 18 to 30 in good health. Input material: memory CD8+ T cells sorted from blood. Described subset: CD45RO+ cells pooled with CCR7-negative TemRA cells. The CDR3 protein is CATPGPSGYGYTF. Written as DNA, the CDR3 is TGCGCCACCCCGGGACCGTCGGGCTATGGCTACACCTTC.